These T cell receptor beta chains were read from a single sample in a study of T-cell reconstitution after alpha-beta-depleted transplantation in children. TCRdb reprocessed the PCR reads with MiXCR, giving one entry per CDR3 protein. Among 600,000 or so distinct CDR3 sequences, approximately 22% were seen once, and the ten largest hold roughly 15%. This specimen was PBMCs, mostly from graft donor cells, taken 360 days after TCRalphabeta/CD19-depleted stem cell transplant. These receptor sequences come from a boy in the first two years of life who had a stem cell transplant for acute myeloid leukemia, so the T cells may come from the graft donor. The CDR3 runs from the conserved cysteine through the conserved F or W. The D gene is left open where the match is weak. Where a row states a size, it is once, few, many or the class of an expanded clone; other rows omit it.

TRBV7-2,TRBJ1-6,.,.,CASSPDGYNSPLHF,TGTGCCAGCAGCCCTGACGGTTATAATTCACCCCTCCACTTT
TRBV12-3/TRBV12-4,TRBJ2-7,.,.,CASRGPDYEQYF,TGTGCCAGCAGAGGGCCGGACTACGAGCAGTACTTC
TRBV5-4,TRBJ2-3,few,.,CASSLLGANTDTQYF,TGTGCCAGCAGCTTGTTAGGGGCCAACACAGATACGCAGTATTTT
TRBV29-1,TRBJ2-3,many,TRBD2,CSVAASGHTDTQYF,TGCAGCGTTGCGGCTAGCGGACACACAGATACGCAGTATTTT
TRBV4-2,TRBJ2-1,many,TRBD1,CASSQKGQAYYNEQFF,TGTGCCAGCAGCCAGAAAGGACAGGCCTACTACAATGAGCAGTTCTTC
TRBV4-1,TRBJ2-3,.,.,CASQGTPSTDTQYF,TGCGCCAGCCAGGGGACTCCTAGCACAGATACGCAGTATTTT
TRBV12-3/TRBV12-4,TRBJ2-7,many,.,CASSDTGTYEQYF,TGTGCCAGCAGCGACACAGGGACCTACGAGCAGTACTTC
TRBV20-1,TRBJ2-3,.,.,CSAIGGASLSDTQYF,TGCAGTGCTATCGGCGGGGCTAGCTTGTCAGATACGCAGTATTTT
TRBV20-1,TRBJ2-5,few,.,CSARKKETQYF,TGCAGTGCTAGAAAGAAAGAGACCCAGTACTTC
TRBV28,TRBJ2-3,many,TRBD1,CASSLTGQGVTDTQYF,TGTGCCAGCAGTTTGACCGGACAGGGTGTAACAGATACGCAGTATTTT
TRBV29-1,TRBJ1-5,.,TRBD1,CSVAGETGAYSNQPQHF,TGCAGCGTCGCCGGGGAGACAGGGGCTTATAGCAATCAGCCCCAGCATTTT
TRBV29-1,TRBJ1-1,few,.,CSVILGNTEAFF,TGCAGCGTGATATTGGGGAACACTGAAGCTTTCTTT
TRBV28,TRBJ2-7,many,.,CASGGTSYEQYF,TGTGCCAGTGGAGGGACCTCCTACGAGCAGTACTTC
TRBV5-5,TRBJ2-3,many,.,CASSLLADPTDTQYF,TGTGCCAGCAGCTTGTTGGCCGATCCCACAGATACGCAGTATTTT
TRBV6-2/TRBV6-3,TRBJ2-5,many,TRBD2,CASRLAGPPTQYF,TGTGCCAGCCGGCTAGCGGGGCCCCCGACCCAGTACTTC
TRBV7-2,TRBJ2-3,few,TRBD2,CASSPRLAGGRTDTQYF,TGTGCCAGCAGCCCTCGACTAGCGGGGGGCCGCACAGATACGCAGTATTTT
TRBV27,TRBJ2-7,few,TRBD1,CASSPQGDEQYF,TGTGCCAGCAGCCCCCAGGGGGACGAGCAGTACTTC
TRBV7-2,TRBJ1-5,few,TRBD1,CASSSWTGAQPQHF,TGTGCCAGCAGCTCGTGGACAGGGGCCCAGCCCCAGCATTTT
TRBV25-1,TRBJ2-7,few,.,CASSKAAAYEQYF,TGTGCCAGCAGTAAGGCGGCAGCGTACGAGCAGTACTTC
TRBV7-2,TRBJ2-3,.,TRBD1,CASSLSDRGRDTQYF,TGTGCCAGCAGCTTGTCGGACAGGGGTAGAGATACGCAGTATTTT
TRBV15,TRBJ2-3,once,.,CATRVDSTDTQYF,TGTGCCACCAGGGTCGACAGCACAGATACGCAGTATTTT
TRBV7-2,TRBJ2-5,few,TRBD1,CASSSRHRGPQETQYF,TGTGCCAGCAGCTCGAGGCACAGGGGCCCTCAAGAGACCCAGTACTTC
TRBV20-1,TRBJ2-7,few,.,CSARGGLPYEQYF,TGCAGTGCCAGGGGAGGGTTACCCTACGAGCAGTACTTC